Listed below are T cell receptor beta chains from one sample, sequenced in a study of T cell responses to AZD1222 COVID-19 vaccine. The protocol was immunoSEQ multiplex PCR, while the TCRdb copy is restricted to in-frame clones and leaves out a portion. Of 110,000 to 150,000 clones in the sample, roughly 90% were seen once. This specimen was peripheral blood, taken 28 days after the second AZD1222 dose. All receptors derive from an adult who received the AZD1222 COVID-19 vaccine. Each CDR3 is given with its conserved first and last residue. The D gene is left open where the match is weak. Clone size is not always given. Where it is, it says once, few, many or a class for expanded clones.

TGCGCCAGCAGCTGGACGCCCAGTTACAATGAGCAGTTCTTC	CASSWTPSYNEQFF	TRBV5-1	NA	TRBJ2-1	NA
TGCGCCAGCCACGCAGTGAACACTGAAGCTTTCTTT	CASHAVNTEAFF	TRBV5-1	NA	TRBJ1-1	NA
TGTGCCAGCAGTGCCCCCTTAGGCTCCGCGCCCCAGCATTTT	CASSAPLGSAPQHF	TRBV28	NA	TRBJ1-5	NA
TGTGCCAGCAGCATACGCTACGAGCAGTACTTC	CASSIRYEQYF	TRBV7-2	NA	TRBJ2-7	NA
TGTGCCAGCAGCCCCAGGACTAGCGGGACCTTCTCCTACAATGAGCAGTTCTTC	CASSPRTSGTFSYNEQFF	TRBV6-2/TRBV6-3	NA	TRBJ2-1	TRBD2
TGTGCCAGTAGTCCAGAGACTAGCGGGAGGAACAATGAGCAGTTCTTC	CASSPETSGRNNEQFF	TRBV19	few	TRBJ2-1	TRBD2
TGTGCCAGCAGTGGCACAGGGCGAACCGGGGAGCTGTTTTTT	CASSGTGRTGELFF	TRBV25-1	NA	TRBJ2-2	NA
TGTGCCAGCAGCCGGAACGTAGATCCTAGCGGATACAATGAGCAGTTCTTC	CASSRNVDPSGYNEQFF	TRBV4-2	once	TRBJ2-1	TRBD2
TGCGCCAGCAGCTTGTCTCCCCAGGGACAGGGTCAGCCCCAGCATTTT	CASSLSPQGQGQPQHF	TRBV5-1	NA	TRBJ1-5	TRBD1
TGTGCCAGCAGTTTATGGCCCCAGCAGTTCTTC	CASSLWPQQFF	TRBV28	NA	TRBJ2-1	NA
TGTGCCAGCAACCCCCACTACGGACAGCACAACTATGGCTACACCTTC	CASNPHYGQHNYGYTF	TRBV28	NA	TRBJ1-2	NA
TGTGCCAGCAGTCTGGGACCCACCGGGGAGCTGTTTTTT	CASSLGPTGELFF	TRBV12-3/TRBV12-4	NA	TRBJ2-2	NA
TGTGCCAGCAGTGCGGGCTTGAACACTGAAGCTTTCTTT	CASSAGLNTEAFF	TRBV2	NA	TRBJ1-1	NA
TGTGCCAGCAGTGTAGGATTAGCGGGAGGTTACGATGAGCAGTTCTTC	CASSVGLAGGYDEQFF	TRBV6-4	NA	TRBJ2-1	TRBD2
TGTGCCATCAGGATCCCGACTGCCAGGGAGCAGTTCTTC	CAIRIPTAREQFF	TRBV10-3	NA	TRBJ2-1	NA
TGTGCCAGCAGCTTTCCGGAAACTCTCCGGTCCGAGCAGTACTTC	CASSFPETLRSEQYF	TRBV7-9	NA	TRBJ2-7	NA
TGTGCCAGCAGCTCAACCGGGACAGACTACGAGCAGTACTTC	CASSSTGTDYEQYF	TRBV7-9	NA	TRBJ2-7	TRBD1
TGTGCCAGCTCACCGATGGCACAGGGCATGAGCTTCACCTTC	CASSPMAQGMSFTF	TRBV18	NA	TRBJ1-2	NA
TGTGCCAGCAGTCAGCTAACAGGGTCTAGCAATCAGCCCCAGCATTTT	CASSQLTGSSNQPQHF	TRBV7-8	NA	TRBJ1-5	NA
TGTGCCAGTAGTAACGCCGGGACTAGCGGACAAGAGACCCAGTACTTC	CASSNAGTSGQETQYF	TRBV19	NA	TRBJ2-5	TRBD2
TGTGCCAGCAGTATTAGAAACTATGGCTACACCTTC	CASSIRNYGYTF	TRBV6-2/TRBV6-3	NA	TRBJ1-2	NA
TGTGCCAGCAGTTGGGTGAACACTGAAGCTTTCTTT	CASSWVNTEAFF	TRBV28	NA	TRBJ1-1	NA
TGTGCCAGCAGTTACTCGAGAGGGAGCTCTGGAAACACCATATATTTT	CASSYSRGSSGNTIYF	TRBV6-6	NA	TRBJ1-3	NA
TGTGCCTGGAGTGGGGACAGGGGGCACACTGAAGCTTTCTTT	CAWSGDRGHTEAFF	TRBV30	NA	TRBJ1-1	TRBD1
TGTGCCTGGAGTGTACTCAGGGGCGAAAAACTGTTTTTT	CAWSVLRGEKLFF	TRBV30	NA	TRBJ1-4	NA
TGTGCCAGCAGCTTAGTTACAGGGGCTTTCTTT	CASSLVTGAFF	TRBV7-2	NA	TRBJ1-1	NA
TGTGCCAGCTCACCACCTCACAAAGCCTACACTGAAGCTTTCTTT	CASSPPHKAYTEAFF	TRBV18	NA	TRBJ1-1	NA
TGTGCCAGCAGCCAGAACCCGGGACAGCAAGAGACCCAGTACTTC	CASSQNPGQQETQYF	TRBV7-2	NA	TRBJ2-5	TRBD1
TGTGCCAGCAGCTTGGGAGGGGAGAATCAGCCCCAGCATTTT	CASSLGGENQPQHF	TRBV5-6	NA	TRBJ1-5	NA
TGTGCCAGCAGCCAAGAAACAGTCGTGAACACTGAAGCTTTCTTT	CASSQETVVNTEAFF	TRBV3-1/TRBV3-2	NA	TRBJ1-1	NA
TGCGCCAGCAGCTTGTCGGGGCTCAATCAGCCCCAGCATTTT	CASSLSGLNQPQHF	TRBV5-1	NA	TRBJ1-5	NA
TGTGCCAGCAGTTTACAGGGAAATCAGCCCCAGCATTTT	CASSLQGNQPQHF	TRBV6-2/TRBV6-3	few	TRBJ1-5	NA
TGTGCCAGCTCACCCGTTGGGGGTTATAGCAATCAGCCCCAGCATTTT	CASSPVGGYSNQPQHF	TRBV18	NA	TRBJ1-5	NA
TGTGCCAGCAGCTTTACACAGGGCACGGGGGGCACTGAAGCTTTCTTT	CASSFTQGTGGTEAFF	TRBV7-8	NA	TRBJ1-1	NA
TGTGCCAGCAGGCGGGGTGGGGAACCCTACGAGCAGTACTTC	CASRRGGEPYEQYF	TRBV28	NA	TRBJ2-7	NA
TGCGCCAGCAGCCAATCGAGGGTAACAACCACTGAAGCTTTCTTT	CASSQSRVTTTEAFF	TRBV4-1	NA	TRBJ1-1	NA
TGTGCCAGCAGCTTAGGACTAGCGGGAGGGAACGAGCAGTACTTC	CASSLGLAGGNEQYF	TRBV5-4	NA	TRBJ2-7	TRBD2
TGTGCCAGCAGGCGGACAGCGCTCTCTGAAAAACTGTTTTTT	CASRRTALSEKLFF	TRBV6-5	NA	TRBJ1-4	NA
TGTGCCATCAGAAGGGACCTAAATCAGCCCCAGCATTTT	CAIRRDLNQPQHF	TRBV10-3	NA	TRBJ1-5	NA
TGTGCCAGCACACTGACAGGAACAACTGGAGAGACCCAGTACTTC	CASTLTGTTGETQYF	TRBV5-6	once	TRBJ2-5	NA
TGTGCCTCAAAGGGACAGGGGTTCACAGATACGCAGTATTTT	CASKGQGFTDTQYF	TRBV10-3	once	TRBJ2-3	TRBD1
TGTGCCAGCAGCTTAAATAGACGCTACGAGCAGTACTTC	CASSLNRRYEQYF	TRBV7-2	once	TRBJ2-7	NA
TGTGCCAGCAGTTTATCCGGACCGGAGGGGACCAATAACTATGGCTACACCTTC	CASSLSGPEGTNNYGYTF	TRBV28	NA	TRBJ1-2	NA
TGTGCCAGCACCCAGACAGGCGGACAAGAGACCCAGTACTTC	CASTQTGGQETQYF	TRBV6-5	NA	TRBJ2-5	NA
TGTGCCAGTAGTATAGGATCCTCTGGGGCCAACGTCCTGACTTTC	CASSIGSSGANVLTF	TRBV19	once	TRBJ2-6	NA
TGTGCCAGCAGGCCTAACGGGGGGCATCAGCCCCAGCATTTT	CASRPNGGHQPQHF	TRBV6-2/TRBV6-3	NA	TRBJ1-5	NA
TGTGCCAGCAGTTATAGGGACAGGGCGAACTATGGCTACACCTTC	CASSYRDRANYGYTF	TRBV27	NA	TRBJ1-2	TRBD1
TGTGCCAGCAGCGCGGGACAGGGGATTGATGAGCAGTTCTTC	CASSAGQGIDEQFF	TRBV7-9	NA	TRBJ2-1	TRBD1
TGCAGCGTTGAAGCTACGGGGGTAGGCTACACCTTC	CSVEATGVGYTF	TRBV29-1	NA	TRBJ1-2	NA
TGTGCCAGCAGTCCGGGACAGGGTAATTCACCCCTCCACTTT	CASSPGQGNSPLHF	TRBV27	NA	TRBJ1-6	TRBD1
TGTGCCTGGAGTGTACAAGGGAGGCAGTCGGGGACCCAGTACTTC	CAWSVQGRQSGTQYF	TRBV30	NA	TRBJ2-5	NA
TGTGCCAGCAGTACCTACAGGGGGCGGGAGACCCAGTACTTC	CASSTYRGRETQYF	TRBV28	few	TRBJ2-5	TRBD1
TGTGCCTGGAGTGTACCAGATTACTCCTACGAGCAGTACTTC	CAWSVPDYSYEQYF	TRBV30	NA	TRBJ2-7	NA
TGCGCCAGCAGCTTGGACGGGCTTTCGGGCTACACCTTC	CASSLDGLSGYTF	TRBV5-1	NA	TRBJ1-2	NA
TGTGCTAGTGCCCCAAGGCGGACAGCCGTCCCTGAAGCTTTCTTT	CASAPRRTAVPEAFF	TRBV12-5	NA	TRBJ1-1	NA
TGTGCCAGCAGTCTTAGAAACAGGGCCACTAGGGCCAACGTCCTGACTTTC	CASSLRNRATRANVLTF	TRBV27	NA	TRBJ2-6	NA